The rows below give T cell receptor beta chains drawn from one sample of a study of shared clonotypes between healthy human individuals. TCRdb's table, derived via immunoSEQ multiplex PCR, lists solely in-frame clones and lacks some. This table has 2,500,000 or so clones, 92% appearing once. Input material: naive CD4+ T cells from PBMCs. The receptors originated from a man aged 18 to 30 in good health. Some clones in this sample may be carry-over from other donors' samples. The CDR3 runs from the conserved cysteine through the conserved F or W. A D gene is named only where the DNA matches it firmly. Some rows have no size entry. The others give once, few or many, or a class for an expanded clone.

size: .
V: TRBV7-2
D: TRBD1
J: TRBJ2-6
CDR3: CASSLTGGVAANVLTF
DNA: TGTGCCAGCAGCTTAACAGGGGGCGTTGCGGCCAACGTCCTGACTTTC

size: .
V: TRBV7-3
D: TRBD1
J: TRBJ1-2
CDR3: CASSGGQAEGYTF
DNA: TGTGCCAGCAGCGGCGGACAGGCGGAGGGCTACACCTTC

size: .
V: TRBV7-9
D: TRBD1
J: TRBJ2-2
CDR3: CASSSGQVGTGELFF
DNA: TGTGCCAGCAGCTCGGGACAGGTTGGCACCGGGGAGCTGTTTTTT

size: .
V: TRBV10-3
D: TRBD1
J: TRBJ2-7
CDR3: CAISGADRGGYEQYF
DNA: TGTGCCATCAGTGGGGCCGACAGGGGGGGTTACGAGCAGTACTTC

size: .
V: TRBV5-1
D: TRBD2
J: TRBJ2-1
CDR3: CASSLAASGRNEQFF
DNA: TGCGCCAGCAGCTTGGCGGCTAGCGGGAGGAATGAGCAGTTCTTC

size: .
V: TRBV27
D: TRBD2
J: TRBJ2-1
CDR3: CASSSTSGSRGEQFF
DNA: TGTGCCAGCAGTTCCACTAGCGGGAGTCGCGGTGAGCAGTTCTTC

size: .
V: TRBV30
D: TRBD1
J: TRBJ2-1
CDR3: CAWRSRRGRNEQFF
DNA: TGTGCCTGGAGAAGCCGCAGGGGGCGCAATGAGCAGTTCTTC

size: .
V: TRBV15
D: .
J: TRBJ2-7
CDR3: CATSILRGDKGEQYF
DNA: TGTGCCACCAGCATACTCAGGGGAGATAAAGGCGAGCAGTACTTC

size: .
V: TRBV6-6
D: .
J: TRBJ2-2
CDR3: CASSSFNVGGTGELFF
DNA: TGTGCCAGCAGTTCATTCAACGTTGGGGGGACCGGGGAGCTGTTTTTT

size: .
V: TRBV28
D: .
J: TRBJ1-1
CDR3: CASSPRSGLGTEAFF
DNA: TGTGCCAGCAGTCCCAGATCAGGGTTGGGCACTGAAGCTTTCTTT

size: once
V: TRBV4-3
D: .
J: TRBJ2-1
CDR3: CASSQETADNEQFF
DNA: TGCGCCAGCAGCCAAGAAACAGCAGATAATGAGCAGTTCTTC

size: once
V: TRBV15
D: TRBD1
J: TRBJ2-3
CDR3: CATTGMRTGSTDTQYF
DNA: TGTGCCACCACCGGGATGAGGACAGGTAGCACAGATACGCAGTATTTT

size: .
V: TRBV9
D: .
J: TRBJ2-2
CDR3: CASSADAGELFF
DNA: TGTGCCAGCAGCGCCGACGCCGGGGAGCTGTTTTTT

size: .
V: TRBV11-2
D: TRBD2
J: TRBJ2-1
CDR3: CASREASYNEQFF
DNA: TGTGCCAGCCGGGAGGCCTCCTACAATGAGCAGTTCTTC

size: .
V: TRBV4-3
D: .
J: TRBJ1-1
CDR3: CASSRNTGSGTEAFF
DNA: TGCGCCAGCAGCCGTAACACAGGGAGTGGCACTGAAGCTTTCTTT

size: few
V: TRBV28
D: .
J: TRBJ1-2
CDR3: CASSLLSSGYTF
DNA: TGTGCCAGCAGTTTACTTTCCTCTGGCTACACCTTC

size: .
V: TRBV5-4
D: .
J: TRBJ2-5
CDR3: CASSLNRFTYF
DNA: TGTGCCAGCAGCCTGAACCGGTTTACCTACTTC

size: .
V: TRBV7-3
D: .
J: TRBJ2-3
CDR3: CASSPDSDTQYF
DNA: TGTGCCAGCAGCCCGGACTCAGATACGCAGTATTTT

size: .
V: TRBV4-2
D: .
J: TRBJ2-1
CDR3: CASSLTGGYNEQFF
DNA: TGTGCCAGCAGCCTGACCGGGGGCTACAATGAGCAGTTCTTC

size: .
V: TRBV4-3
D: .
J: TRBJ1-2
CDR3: CASSPSRGLANYGYTF
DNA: TGCGCCAGCAGCCCTTCCAGGGGCCTAGCTAACTATGGCTACACCTTC

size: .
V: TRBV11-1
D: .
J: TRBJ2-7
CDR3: CASSLASARQLYEQYF
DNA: TGTGCCAGCAGCTTAGCCTCCGCGCGACAGCTCTACGAGCAGTACTTC

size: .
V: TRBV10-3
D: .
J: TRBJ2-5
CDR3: CAISDRGEIKETQYF
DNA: TGTGCCATCAGTGATAGGGGGGAAATTAAAGAGACCCAGTACTTC

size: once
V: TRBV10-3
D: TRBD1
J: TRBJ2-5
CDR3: CAIRQDRAEETQYF
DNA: TGTGCCATCAGGCAGGACAGGGCAGAAGAGACCCAGTACTTC

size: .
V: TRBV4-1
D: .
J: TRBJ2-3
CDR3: CASSPLGQTAVTDTQYF
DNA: TGCGCCAGCAGCCCCTTGGGCCAGACAGCGGTCACAGATACGCAGTATTTT

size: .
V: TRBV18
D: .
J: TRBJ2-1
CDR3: CASSSVGELDEQFF
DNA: TGTGCCAGCTCAAGTGTGGGAGAGCTCGATGAGCAGTTCTTC

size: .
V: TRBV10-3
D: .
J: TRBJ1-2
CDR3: CAISEARSPAGYTF
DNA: TGTGCCATCAGTGAGGCACGCTCCCCTGCGGGCTACACCTTC

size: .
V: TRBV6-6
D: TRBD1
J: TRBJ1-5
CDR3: CASSVRGNQPQHF
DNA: TGTGCCAGCAGCGTCAGGGGGAATCAGCCCCAGCATTTT

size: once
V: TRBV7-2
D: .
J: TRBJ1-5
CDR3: CASSLGANQPQHF
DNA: TGTGCCAGCAGCTTAGGCGCCAATCAGCCCCAGCATTTT

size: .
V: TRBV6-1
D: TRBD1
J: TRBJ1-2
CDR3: CASSLYDRGNYGYTF
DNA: TGTGCCAGCAGTTTATATGACAGGGGAAACTATGGCTACACCTTC

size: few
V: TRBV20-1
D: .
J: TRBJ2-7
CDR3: CSAREYYEQYF
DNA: TGCAGTGCTAGAGAGTACTACGAGCAGTACTTC

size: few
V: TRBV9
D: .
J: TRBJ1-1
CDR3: CASSVVPVNTEAFF
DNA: TGTGCCAGCAGCGTAGTCCCGGTGAACACTGAAGCTTTCTTT